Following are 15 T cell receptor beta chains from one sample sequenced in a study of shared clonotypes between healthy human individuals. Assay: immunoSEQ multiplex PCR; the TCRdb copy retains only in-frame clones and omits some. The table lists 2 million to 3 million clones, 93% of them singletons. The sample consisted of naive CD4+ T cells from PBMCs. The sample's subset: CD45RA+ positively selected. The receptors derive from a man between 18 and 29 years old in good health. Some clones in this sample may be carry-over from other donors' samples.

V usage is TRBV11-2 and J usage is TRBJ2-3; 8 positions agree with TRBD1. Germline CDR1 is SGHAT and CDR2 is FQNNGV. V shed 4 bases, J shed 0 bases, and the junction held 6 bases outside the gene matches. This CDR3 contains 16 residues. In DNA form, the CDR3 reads TGTGCCAGCAGCTCCCGGGACAGGAGAAGCACAGATACGCAGTATTTT. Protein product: CASSSRDRRSTDTQYF.

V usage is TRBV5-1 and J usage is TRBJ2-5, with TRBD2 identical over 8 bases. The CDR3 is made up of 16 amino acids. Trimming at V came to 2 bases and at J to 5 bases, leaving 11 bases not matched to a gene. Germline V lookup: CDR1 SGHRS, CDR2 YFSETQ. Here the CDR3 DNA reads TGCGCCAGCAGCTTCGGGCTTGCGGGAGGTACCGAGACCCAGTACTTC. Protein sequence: CASSFGLAGGTETQYF.

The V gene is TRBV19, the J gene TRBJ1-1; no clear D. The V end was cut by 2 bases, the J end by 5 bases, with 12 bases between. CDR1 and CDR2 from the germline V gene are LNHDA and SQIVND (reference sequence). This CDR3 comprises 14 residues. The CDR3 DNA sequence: TGTGCCAGTAGTATATCGGGCCCACGAACTGAAGCTTTCTTT. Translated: CASSISGPRTEAFF.

The CDR3 DNA is TGTGCCAGCAGTCCCCAAACTAGCGGGAGTCGCTCCTACAATGAGCAGTTCTTC. Translating gives CASSPQTSGSRSYNEQFF. The chain combines TRBV27 with TRBJ2-1; 11 positions match TRBD2. Germline trimming cut 5 bases from V and 0 bases from J; bases unmatched to any gene: 9. The CDR3 is made up of 18 amino acids. CDR1 is MNHEY, CDR2 SMNVEV, per germline (reference sequence).

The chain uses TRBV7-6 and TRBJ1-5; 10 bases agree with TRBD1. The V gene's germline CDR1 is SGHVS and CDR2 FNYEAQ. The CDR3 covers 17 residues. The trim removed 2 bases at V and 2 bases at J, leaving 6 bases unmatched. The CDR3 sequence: CASSLRGGTGGNQPQHF. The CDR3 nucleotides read TGTGCCAGCAGCTTAAGGGGAGGGACAGGGGGCAATCAGCCCCAGCATTTT.

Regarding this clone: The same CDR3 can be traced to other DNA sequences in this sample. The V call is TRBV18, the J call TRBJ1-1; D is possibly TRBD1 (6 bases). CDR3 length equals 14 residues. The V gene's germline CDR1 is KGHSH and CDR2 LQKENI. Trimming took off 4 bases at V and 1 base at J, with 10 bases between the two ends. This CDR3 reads CASSLQGGNTEAFF. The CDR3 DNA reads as TGTGCCAGCTCACTCCAAGGGGGGAACACTGAAGCTTTCTTT.

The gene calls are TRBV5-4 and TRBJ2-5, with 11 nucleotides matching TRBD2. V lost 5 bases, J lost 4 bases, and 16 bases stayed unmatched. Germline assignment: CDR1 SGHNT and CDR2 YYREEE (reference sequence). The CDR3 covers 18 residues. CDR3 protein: CASSSGLAGPEKRETQYF. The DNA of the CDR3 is TGTGCCAGCAGTTCCGGACTAGCGGGCCCCGAAAAGCGAGAGACCCAGTACTTC. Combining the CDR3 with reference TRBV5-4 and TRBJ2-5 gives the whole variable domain ETGVTQSPTHLIKTRGQQVTLRCSSQSGHNTVSWYQQALGQGPQFIFQYYREEENGRGNFPPRFSGLQFPNYSSELNVNALELDDSALYLCASSSGLAGPEKRETQYFGPGTRLLVL.

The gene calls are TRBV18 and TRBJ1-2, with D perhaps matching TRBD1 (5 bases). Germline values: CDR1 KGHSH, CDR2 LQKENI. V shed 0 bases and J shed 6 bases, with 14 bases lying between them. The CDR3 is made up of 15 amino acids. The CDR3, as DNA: TGTGCCAGCTCACCACCGGGACGGCGGCCGGATGGCTACACCTTC. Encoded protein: CASSPPGRRPDGYTF.

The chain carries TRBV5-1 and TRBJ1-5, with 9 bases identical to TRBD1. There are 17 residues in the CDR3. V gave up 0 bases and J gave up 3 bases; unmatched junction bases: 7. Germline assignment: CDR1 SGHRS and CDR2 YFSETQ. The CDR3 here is CASSLGPGDRVNQPQHF. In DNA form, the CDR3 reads TGCGCCAGCAGCTTGGGGCCGGGGGACAGGGTCAATCAGCCCCAGCATTTT. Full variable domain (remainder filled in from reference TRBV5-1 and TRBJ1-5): KAGVTQTPRYLIKTRGQQVTLSCSPISGHRSVSWYQQTPGQGLQFLFEYFSETQRNKGNFPGRFSGRQFSNSRSEMNVSTLELGDSALYLCASSLGPGDRVNQPQHFGDGTRLSIL.

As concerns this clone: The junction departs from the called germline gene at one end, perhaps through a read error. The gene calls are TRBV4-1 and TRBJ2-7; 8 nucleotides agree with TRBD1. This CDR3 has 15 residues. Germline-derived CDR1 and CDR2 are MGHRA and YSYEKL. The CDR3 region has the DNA TGCGCCAGCAGCCAAGAACCCCGCTGGGCAGGGGGCTTCAGATTC. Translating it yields CASSQEPRWAGGFRF.

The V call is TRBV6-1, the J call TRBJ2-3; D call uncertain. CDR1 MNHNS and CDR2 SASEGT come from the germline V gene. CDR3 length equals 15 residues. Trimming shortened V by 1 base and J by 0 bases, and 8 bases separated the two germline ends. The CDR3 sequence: CASSEGEWSTDTQYF. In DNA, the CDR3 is TGTGCCAGCAGTGAAGGGGAATGGAGCACAGATACGCAGTATTTT.

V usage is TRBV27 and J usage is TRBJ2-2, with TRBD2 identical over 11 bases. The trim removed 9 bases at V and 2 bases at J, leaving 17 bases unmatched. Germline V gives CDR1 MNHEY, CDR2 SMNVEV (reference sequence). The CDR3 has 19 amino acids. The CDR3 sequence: CASRPPKLAGVANTGELFF. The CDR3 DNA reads TGTGCCAGTCGACCGCCGAAACTAGCGGGAGTGGCCAACACCGGGGAGCTGTTTTTT.

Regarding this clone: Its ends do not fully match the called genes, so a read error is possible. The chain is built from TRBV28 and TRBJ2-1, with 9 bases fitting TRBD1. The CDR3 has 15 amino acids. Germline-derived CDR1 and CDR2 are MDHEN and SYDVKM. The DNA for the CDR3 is TGTGCCAGCAGTATATGGGACAGGGAAGGCAATGAGCAGTTCTTC. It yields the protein CASSIWDREGNEQFF.

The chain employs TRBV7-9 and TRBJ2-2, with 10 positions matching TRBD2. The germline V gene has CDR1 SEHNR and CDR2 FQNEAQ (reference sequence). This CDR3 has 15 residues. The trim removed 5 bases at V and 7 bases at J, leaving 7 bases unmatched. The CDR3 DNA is TGTGCCAGCAGCCCCCAGCGGGAGGGCCGCGGGGAGCTGTTTTTT. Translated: CASSPQREGRGELFF.

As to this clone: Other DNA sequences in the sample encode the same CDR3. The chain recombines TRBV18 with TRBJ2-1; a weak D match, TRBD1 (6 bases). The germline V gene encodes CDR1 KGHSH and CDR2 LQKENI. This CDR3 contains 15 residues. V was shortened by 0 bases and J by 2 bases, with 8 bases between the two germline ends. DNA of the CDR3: TGTGCCAGCTCACCACCGGCAGGGGCCTACAATGAGCAGTTCTTC. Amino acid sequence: CASSPPAGAYNEQFF.